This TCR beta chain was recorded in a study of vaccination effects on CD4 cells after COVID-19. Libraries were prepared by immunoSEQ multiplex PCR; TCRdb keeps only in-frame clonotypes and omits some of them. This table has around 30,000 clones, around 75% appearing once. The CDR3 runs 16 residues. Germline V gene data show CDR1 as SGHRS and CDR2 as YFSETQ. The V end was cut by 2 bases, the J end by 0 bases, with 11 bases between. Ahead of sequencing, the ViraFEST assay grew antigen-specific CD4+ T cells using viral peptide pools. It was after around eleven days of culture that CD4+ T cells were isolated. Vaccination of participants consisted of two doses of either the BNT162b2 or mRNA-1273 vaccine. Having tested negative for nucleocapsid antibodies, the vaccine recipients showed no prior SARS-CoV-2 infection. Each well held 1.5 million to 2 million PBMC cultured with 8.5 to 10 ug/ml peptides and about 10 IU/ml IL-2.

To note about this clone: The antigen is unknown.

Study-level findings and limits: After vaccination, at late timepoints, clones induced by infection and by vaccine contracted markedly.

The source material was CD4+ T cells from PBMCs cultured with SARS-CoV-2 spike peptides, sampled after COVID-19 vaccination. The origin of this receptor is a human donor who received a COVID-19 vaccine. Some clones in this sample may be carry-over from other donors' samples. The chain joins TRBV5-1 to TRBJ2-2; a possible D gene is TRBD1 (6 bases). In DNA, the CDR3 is TGCGCCAGCAGCTTAACGACAGGAGCGAACACCGGGGAGCTGTTTTTT. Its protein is CASSLTTGANTGELFF.